This T cell receptor beta chain was retrieved from a study of blood T cells in healthy people across ages. General study points: Possibly confounding the expanded clonotype changes was the fact that donor CMV status was unknown.

Alongside a J-beta primer mix, a sample-barcoded 5' primer served in a second PCR lasting roughly 7 to 11 cycles. One entry per CDR3 protein results from TCRdb running MiXCR on the 5' RACE reads. In the table there are roughly 410,000 distinct CDR3 sequences, approximately 51% of which are singletons. The CDR3 is made up of 17 amino acids. The ends lost 6 bases at V and 0 bases at J; junction bases unmatched: 8. Germline V gene sequence: CDR1 DFQATT, CDR2 SNEGSKA (reference sequence). This clonotype has only a few counts. The antigen remains undetermined. Each donor's blood draw was 7.5 to 10 milliliters of peripheral blood.

The origin of this receptor is a man in his sixties in good health. Material: blood. The V call is TRBV20-1, the J call TRBJ2-1, with TRBD2 identical over 13 bases. The CDR3: CSARLAGGRSSYNEQFF. CDR3 nucleotides: TGCAGTGCGAGACTAGCGGGGGGTAGGAGCTCCTACAATGAGCAGTTCTTC.